The 32 T cell receptor beta chains reported below all come from one sample, sequenced in a study of patients and donors after allogeneic stem cell transplantation. One entry per CDR3 protein, called by TCRdb with MiXCR from the RT-PCR reads. Among about a million distinct CDR3 sequences listed, roughly 18% were seen once. Sequenced: blood, either unsorted or a sorted T cell fraction (not recorded which). These receptors all come from a human donor who was either an allogeneic HSCT recipient or a stem cell or donor lymphocyte infusion donor (not recorded which). It is not recorded whose cells these are; they may come from a transplant donor.

This clonotype was counted a few times. The chain joins TRBV12-3 or TRBV12-4 to TRBJ2-3, with 10 bases identical to TRBD2. V was clipped by 3 bases and J by 5 bases; unmatched bases: 14. The CDR3 spans 18 residues. The DNA of the CDR3 is TGTGCCAGCAGTTTGGGCCGGGGAGCGGGGGGGCCGGGAGATACGCAGTATTTT. Amino acid sequence: CASSLGRGAGGPGDTQYF.

This clonotype was observed at least ten times. This chain connects TRBV10-3 to TRBJ2-3, with 7 bases matching TRBD1. V trimming: 11 bases; J trimming: 2 bases; junction bases outside the gene matches: 7. Germline loops: CDR1 ENHRY, CDR2 SYGVKD. CDR3 length: 13 amino acids. The CDR3 reads CAAGQEYTDTQYF. CDR3 bases: TGTGCCGCAGGACAGGAGTACACAGATACGCAGTATTTT.

The V call is TRBV7-8, the J call TRBJ2-1; no reliable D call. The CDR3 is 8 amino acids. Per germline, CDR1 SGHVS and CDR2 FQNEAQ. The CDR3 region has the DNA TGTGTATACAATGAGCAGTTCTTC. It encodes CVYNEQFF.

This chain connects TRBV5-1 to TRBJ1-6; TRBD1 is a possible D gene (6 bases). The CDR3 is made up of 15 amino acids. V dropped 7 bases and J dropped 7 bases, with 18 bases sitting between them. Germline values: CDR1 SGHRS, CDR2 YFSETQ. CDR3 sequence (DNA): TGCGCCAGCGCCGGTGGGGACAACCGGAATTCACCCCTCCACTTT. Its translation: CASAGGDNRNSPLHF.

This clonotype was detected a few times. The gene calls are TRBV20-1 and TRBJ2-2; no clear D gene. Germline loops: CDR1 DFQATT, CDR2 SNEGSKA (reference sequence). This CDR3 spans 14 amino acids. Deletions cut 6 bases from V and 2 bases from J, with 13 bases between. The CDR3 here is CSAPGPQNTGELFF. The CDR3 bases are TGCAGTGCCCCCGGGCCCCAAAACACCGGGGAGCTGTTTTTT.

The chain links TRBV5-5 to TRBJ2-2; 8 bases map to TRBD2. This CDR3 has 17 residues. From germline, CDR1 is SGHKS and CDR2 YYEKEE (reference sequence). After removal of 1 base from V and 7 bases from J, the junction contained 12 bases not matched to a gene. CDR3 nucleotide sequence: TGTGCCAGCAGCTTGTCTGCTAGCGGGTCCCTGGGCGGGGAGCTGTTTTTT. Residues: CASSLSASGSLGGELFF.

The V call is TRBV6-1, the J call TRBJ2-1; no firm D call. The CDR3 is 14 residues long. Germline loops: CDR1 MNHNS, CDR2 SASEGT. Trimming left V 6 bases short and J 8 bases short, with 17 bases between. The CDR3 nucleotides are TGTGCCAGCAGAAAGCAGCCCTTCGTGGATGAGCAGTTCTTC. Protein sequence: CASRKQPFVDEQFF.

The table lists this clonotype with a few counts. This chain joins TRBV4-2 and TRBJ1-1, with D uncertain. CDR1 is LGHNA, CDR2 YNFKEQ, per germline. This CDR3 has 14 amino acids. V was cut by 0 bases and J by 8 bases, with 13 bases left in between. DNA for the CDR3: TGTGCCAGCAGCCAAGAAGGAAAAGGGAGAGAAGCTTTCTTT. Translated, it gives CASSQEGKGREAFF.

This clonotype has just a few counts. The chain is built from TRBV10-3 and TRBJ1-2; 7 bases are a match to TRBD1. The CDR3 spans 13 residues. The junction had 7 bases not matched to a gene; V was cut back by 6 bases and J by 6 bases. The germline CDR1 and CDR2 sequences are ENHRY and SYGVKD. The CDR3, as DNA: TGTGCCATCAGCCTCGACAGGGTGGATGGCTACACCTTC. It codes for CAISLDRVDGYTF.

The rearrangement joins TRBV5-1 to TRBJ2-6, with D possibly matching TRBD2 (5 bases). Germline-derived CDR1 and CDR2 are SGHRS and YFSETQ. The CDR3 has 17 amino acids. V lost 4 bases and J 2 bases, leaving 16 bases between the germline ends. The chain's CDR3 is CASSQEAAQAGANVLTF. CDR3 coding DNA: TGCGCCAGCAGCCAGGAGGCGGCCCAAGCTGGGGCCAACGTCCTGACTTTC.

The table lists this clonotype with a count of one. The chain carries TRBV3-1 and TRBJ2-5; either TRBD1 or TRBD2 may fit D (6 bases each). Trimming shortened V by 4 bases and J by 5 bases, and 17 bases separated the two germline ends. The length of the CDR3 is 15 residues. The V gene's germline CDR1 is LGHDT and CDR2 YNNKEL (reference sequence). The CDR3 protein is CASSPQGGRRETQYF. The CDR3 DNA is TGTGCCAGCAGCCCACAGGGTGGGAGGCGGGAGACCCAGTACTTC.

This chain links TRBV7-2 with TRBJ1-2; 9 bases agree with TRBD1. The CDR3 is made up of 14 amino acids. CDR1 is SGHTA and CDR2 is FQGNSA in the germline V gene. The junction had 5 bases not matched to a gene; V was cut back by 4 bases and J by 5 bases. The chain's CDR3 is CASSWGTGQYGYTF. The CDR3 bases are TGTGCCAGCAGCTGGGGGACAGGGCAATATGGCTACACCTTC.

This sequence joins TRBV19 and TRBJ2-4; 8 bases match TRBD1. Losses at the gene ends were 8 bases for V and 2 bases for J; bases not matched to a gene: 2. This CDR3 contains 13 residues. CDR1 is LNHDA and CDR2 is SQIVND in the germline V gene (reference sequence). CDR3 amino acids: CASDRGPKNIQYF. In nucleotides, the CDR3 is TGTGCCAGTGACAGGGGACCCAAAAACATTCAGTACTTC.

This clonotype was seen repeatedly, ten times or more. This sequence joins TRBV29-1 and TRBJ1-1, with TRBD1 matching over 8 bases. CDR1 SQVTM and CDR2 ANQGSEA come from the germline V gene. The V gene end was trimmed by 6 bases and the J gene end by 7 bases; junction bases not matched to a gene: 10. CDR3 length: 13 residues. DNA for the CDR3: TGCAGCGTGAAAACCGGACAGGGCCTTGAAGCTTTCTTT. Protein sequence: CSVKTGQGLEAFF.

The chain carries TRBV2 and TRBJ2-4, with D uncertain. This CDR3 spans 11 amino acids. CDR1 is SNHLY and CDR2 is FYNNEI in the germline V gene. Trimming shortened V by 5 bases and J by 4 bases, and 3 bases separated the two germline ends. The CDR3 loop is CASSMKNIQYF. DNA for the CDR3: TGTGCCAGCAGTATGAAAAACATTCAGTACTTC.

This clonotype has only a few counts. This chain connects TRBV14 to TRBJ2-1; D is ambiguous. Per the germline V gene, CDR1 is SGHDN and CDR2 is FVKESK. Trimming removed 2 bases from V and 7 bases from J, with 9 bases in between. CDR3 size: 13 residues. In DNA form, the CDR3 reads TGTGCCAGCAGCCAAACCTCATGGAATGAGCAGTTCTTC. Translated: CASSQTSWNEQFF.

In this sample, this clonotype turned up a few times. The chain combines TRBV24-1 with TRBJ2-1, with D perhaps matching TRBD2 (6 bases). Germline CDR1 KGHDR, CDR2 SFDVKD. There are 13 residues in the CDR3. Deletions cut 2 bases from V and 8 bases from J, with 9 bases between. CDR3 region: CATSDSRRDEQFF. The DNA of the CDR3 is TGTGCCACCAGTGATTCCCGGAGGGATGAGCAGTTCTTC.

This clonotype has just a few counts. CDR3 amino acids: CASSLAGQGTYEQYF. The CDR3 DNA follows: TGTGCCAGCAGCTTAGCGGGACAGGGTACCTACGAGCAGTACTTC. This chain joins TRBV7-6 and TRBJ2-7; the match to TRBD1 covers 9 bases. The germline CDR1 and CDR2 sequences are SGHVS and FNYEAQ. The CDR3 spans 15 residues. With 0 bases clipped from V and 2 bases from J, the junction kept 2 bases outside the gene matches.

This clonotype was observed a few times. The gene calls are TRBV7-6 and TRBJ1-4, with 7 bases that match TRBD1. There are 18 residues in the CDR3. Germline values: CDR1 SGHVS, CDR2 FNYEAQ. Germline trimming cut 2 bases from V and 0 bases from J; bases unmatched to any gene: 9. DNA for the CDR3: TGTGCCAGCAGCTTAAGAGGGACAGCTGGTGCAACTAATGAAAAACTGTTTTTT. Its protein is CASSLRGTAGATNEKLFF.

This clonotype appeared once. The gene calls are TRBV5-1 and TRBJ1-4, with D unresolved. This CDR3 has 13 residues. CDR1 is SGHRS, CDR2 YFSETQ, per germline. Trimming took 4 bases from V and 8 from J, leaving 12 bases between them. CDR3 coding DNA: TGCGCCAGCAGCCGTGGCGAGGGAGAAAAACTGTTTTTT. This translates into CASSRGEGEKLFF.

This clonotype was detected ten times or more. This chain joins TRBV4-1 and TRBJ2-1, with 8 bases identical to TRBD2. V was clipped by 1 base and J by 3 bases; unmatched bases: 8. Germline V CDR1 and CDR2: MGHRA, YSYEKL. The CDR3 is made up of 17 amino acids. The CDR3 coding sequence is TGCGCCAGCAGCCAAGGATTTAGCGGGATCTTCTACAATGAGCAGTTCTTC. Its translation: CASSQGFSGIFYNEQFF.

This clonotype has only a few counts. This chain connects TRBV7-9 to TRBJ1-5, with 8 bases fitting TRBD1. J was trimmed by 9 bases and V by 4 bases; bases with no gene match: 8. Germline V gene sequence: CDR1 SEHNR, CDR2 FQNEAQ (reference sequence). This CDR3 has 14 residues. The CDR3 DNA sequence: TGTGCCAGCAGCTCCTCGGACGGGACAGGGCCCCAGCATTTT. It specifies CASSSSDGTGPQHF.

The rearrangement joins TRBV2 to TRBJ2-7; TRBD1 matches 7 bases. Per germline, CDR1 SNHLY and CDR2 FYNNEI. V lost 1 base, J lost 0 bases, and 9 bases stayed unmatched. The CDR3 is made up of 17 amino acids. CDR3 nucleotides: TGTGCCAGCAGTGAAGTTCTGGTGACAGGGAGCTCCTACGAGCAGTACTTC. Its protein product is CASSEVLVTGSSYEQYF.

This clonotype was seen a single time. The J gene is TRBJ2-5, the V gene TRBV14; TRBD2 matches at 10 bases. Germline-derived CDR1 and CDR2 are SGHDN and FVKESK. The CDR3 length is 20 residues. V dropped 1 base and J dropped 6; count of bases not matched to a gene: 20. The CDR3 DNA reads TGTGCCAGCAGCCAAGGCCTGAAGCTAGCGGGAGTTCGCCCTTGGAAGACCCAGTACTTC. Translated, it gives CASSQGLKLAGVRPWKTQYF.

The V gene is TRBV29-1, the J gene TRBJ2-3; D might be TRBD1 (6 bases). The CDR3 consists of 12 residues. With 4 bases removed from V and 4 bases from J, the gap between germline ends came to 9 bases. In germline, CDR1 is SQVTM, CDR2 ANQGSEA. The CDR3 coding sequence is TGCAGCGTTGTACAGGGCTCAGATACGCAGTATTTT. Encoded protein: CSVVQGSDTQYF.

J is TRBJ1-3 and V is TRBV7-7; weak D call: TRBD1 (6 bases). Trimming left V 5 bases short and J 2 bases short, with 19 bases between. Germline CDR1 SSHAT, CDR2 FNYEAQ (reference sequence). There are 17 residues in the CDR3. The CDR3 nucleotides read TGTGCCAGCAGCCCACACGACCCCAGGGGCCCTGGAAACACCATATATTTT. Amino acids: CASSPHDPRGPGNTIYF. Variable domain in full (rest from reference TRBV7-7 and TRBJ1-3): GAGVSQSPRYKVTKRGQDVTLRCDPISSHATLYWYQQALGQGPEFLTYFNYEAQPDKSGLPSDRFSAERPEGSISTLTIQRTEQRDSAMYRCASSPHDPRGPGNTIYFGEGSWLTVV.

This chain joins TRBV6-1 and TRBJ1-2; D not resolved. From germline, CDR1 is MNHNS and CDR2 SASEGT. This CDR3 has 13 amino acids. V lost 7 bases, J lost 8 bases, and 17 bases lay in between. The CDR3 region is CASTSHLPGGYTF. CDR3 bases: TGTGCCAGCACCTCCCACCTCCCGGGGGGCTACACCTTC.

The gene calls are TRBV11-3 and TRBJ2-3; possibly TRBD2 for D (6 bases). Germline CDR1 reads SGHNT; CDR2 reads YENEEA. V lost 5 bases and J lost 3, with 18 bases in between. The CDR3 totals 16 residues. CDR3: CASSQGLLGDTDTQYF. The CDR3 bases are TGTGCCAGCAGCCAAGGACTATTGGGGGATACAGATACGCAGTATTTT.

The V and J genes are TRBV12-3 or TRBV12-4 and TRBJ1-1; TRBD1 matches 8 bases. J lost 0 bases, V lost 4 bases, and 7 bases had no gene match. The CDR3 has 16 amino acids. CDR3 residues: CASSSPTGAMNTEAFF. DNA for the CDR3: TGTGCCAGCAGTTCCCCGACAGGGGCCATGAACACTGAAGCTTTCTTT.

The gene calls are TRBV7-9 and TRBJ2-7; D gene uncertain. The CDR3 loop spans 13 amino acids. Germline CDR1 is SEHNR and CDR2 is FQNEAQ (reference sequence). The V end lost 4 bases, the J end lost 3 bases, and 10 bases lay between the germline ends. The chain's CDR3 is CASSCLFFYEQYF. Here the CDR3 DNA reads TGTGCCAGCAGCTGCCTCTTTTTCTACGAGCAGTACTTC.

This clonotype was observed a few times. The CDR3 nucleotides read TGTGCCAGCAGCTTAAGTCTGGGCAGGCAGACTGAAGCTTTCTTT. It specifies CASSLSLGRQTEAFF. The V call is TRBV7-3, the J call TRBJ1-1; no definite D call. This CDR3 comprises 15 residues. V lost 1 base, J lost 5 bases, and 14 bases lay in between. CDR1 is SGHTA and CDR2 is FQGTGA in the germline V gene.

The gene calls are TRBV7-9 and TRBJ2-5, with TRBD2 as a possible D gene (5 bases). Germline lookup yields CDR1 SEHNR and CDR2 FQNEAQ (reference sequence). The CDR3 covers 14 residues. With 5 bases removed from V and 2 bases from J, the gap between germline ends came to 12 bases. CDR3 coding DNA: TGTGCCAGCAGCCCGCGCGGGCTACAAGAGACCCAGTACTTC. Translation: CASSPRGLQETQYF.